What follows are 25 T cell receptor beta chains derived from one specimen sequenced in a study of CD8 T cells in ankylosing spondylitis. The study, taken as a whole, reports: A TCR beta motif of under ten highly homologous variants appeared characteristic of ankylosing spondylitis blood.

In TCRdb, the 5' RACE reads were re-called with MiXCR into one record per CDR3 protein. Altogether hundreds of thousands of distinct CDR3 sequences are present, approximately 12% being singletons, with the ten largest covering just over 0.5%. No antigen has been assigned to these receptors. Sequenced input: blood, either unsorted or a sorted T cell fraction (not recorded which). The origin of the receptors is a male donor with ankylosing spondylitis.

The V gene is TRBV7-2, the J gene TRBJ2-2; D is uncertain. V was pared by 2 bases and J by 0 bases, with 10 bases between. Germline loops: CDR1 SGHTA, CDR2 FQGNSA. The CDR3 loop spans 16 amino acids. The CDR3 spells CASSLNGPTNTGELFF. DNA for the CDR3: TGTGCCAGCAGCTTAAACGGACCCACGAACACCGGGGAGCTGTTTTTT.

Ten or more counts support this clonotype. This chain connects TRBV5-1 to TRBJ2-7, with 9 bases identical to TRBD1. V shed 0 bases, J shed 3 bases, and the junction held 7 bases outside the gene matches. Germline V gives CDR1 SGHRS, CDR2 YFSETQ. The CDR3 sequence is 16 residues long. The CDR3 here is CASSLASGTGFYEQYF. The CDR3, as DNA: TGCGCCAGCAGCTTGGCATCCGGGACAGGGTTCTACGAGCAGTACTTC.

The genes are TRBV6-1 and TRBJ1-6; possible D gene TRBD1, 5 bases. Trimming cost V 7 bases and J 14 bases, with 18 bases left between them. Germline loops: CDR1 MNHNS, CDR2 SASEGT. The CDR3 extends over 13 amino acids. The CDR3 region has the DNA TGTGCCAGCACCGGAAGTTCGGGGGGGACCCTCCACTTT. It specifies CASTGSSGGTLHF.

This clonotype came up a few times. CDR3 bases: TGCAGTGCTCCCGTTCTAGCGGGAGAGACAGATACGCAGTATTTT. Protein product: CSAPVLAGETDTQYF. The chain is built from TRBV20-1 and TRBJ2-3, with 10 bases that match TRBD2. The V gene's germline CDR1 is DFQATT and CDR2 SNEGSKA (reference sequence). CDR3 length: 15 residues. V was clipped by 5 bases and J by 3 bases; unmatched bases: 8.

CDR3 DNA: TGCGCCAGCACATATAGCGGGACCTACAATGAGCAGTTCTTC. Amino acids: CASTYSGTYNEQFF. V usage is TRBV4-1 and J usage is TRBJ2-1; 8 bases align to TRBD2. The ends lost 7 bases at V and 2 bases at J; junction bases unmatched: 4. Germline CDR1 and CDR2: MGHRA and YSYEKL. CDR3 length: 14 amino acids.

The chain links TRBV6-5 to TRBJ2-3; D is possibly TRBD1 or TRBD2 (5 bases each). The V gene lost 2 bases and the J gene lost 6 bases, with 12 bases spanning the gap. The CDR3 totals 14 residues. The V gene's germline CDR1 is MNHEY and CDR2 SVGAGI. The CDR3 DNA sequence: TGTGCCAGCAGTTACGATGGGACGCAGGATACGCAGTATTTT. Its translation: CASSYDGTQDTQYF.

Regarding this clonotype: One end of the junction does not line up with germline, which may come from a read error. The rearrangement uses TRBV12-3 or TRBV12-4 and TRBJ2-7, with TRBD2 identical over 10 bases. The CDR3 covers 17 residues. CDR3 sequence: CAISLRLAGAGAYEQYF. In DNA, the CDR3 is TGTGCCATCAGTTTAAGGCTAGCGGGGGCAGGGGCCTACGAGCAGTACTTC.

This chain joins TRBV7-2 and TRBJ1-1; D gene ambiguous. From germline, CDR1 is SGHTA and CDR2 FQGNSA. This CDR3 has 13 amino acids. Trimming shortened V by 0 bases and J by 5 bases, and 7 bases separated the two germline ends. In DNA form, the CDR3 reads TGTGCCAGCAGCTTAGCGCTCAGGACTGAAGCTTTCTTT. It translates to CASSLALRTEAFF.

This clonotype has only a few counts. This rearrangement joins TRBV10-3 to TRBJ2-2; the match to TRBD1 covers 8 bases. Per germline, CDR1 ENHRY and CDR2 SYGVKD. The CDR3 loop spans 14 amino acids. With V trimmed by 6 bases and J by 4 bases, 4 bases remained unmatched. As DNA, the CDR3 is TGTGCCATCAGCAGGGGGCGCGCCACCGGGGAGCTGTTTTTT. It specifies CAISRGRATGELFF.

This clonotype was counted a few times. This sequence joins TRBV5-6 and TRBJ2-7; D remains ambiguous. This CDR3 is built from 14 residues. Germline-derived CDR1 and CDR2 are SGHDT and YYEEEE. V dropped 5 bases and J dropped 0 bases, with 12 bases sitting between them. CDR3: CASRPAPSSYEQYF. The CDR3 DNA sequence: TGTGCCAGCAGACCCGCACCTAGCTCCTACGAGCAGTACTTC.

This clonotype has more than one count but fewer than ten. The chain is built from TRBV5-6 and TRBJ2-2, with no clear D. Trimming removed 3 bases from V and 0 bases from J, with 9 bases in between. The CDR3 loop spans 15 amino acids. The V gene's germline CDR1 is SGHDT and CDR2 YYEEEE. The CDR3 coding sequence is TGTGCCAGCAGCTCCCATCCCTCGAACACCGGGGAGCTGTTTTTT. This translates into CASSSHPSNTGELFF.

This clonotype was seen more than once but under ten times. This chain joins TRBV5-1 and TRBJ2-1, with TRBD1 as a possible D gene (6 bases). This CDR3 is 15 amino acids long. Between the trimmed V and J ends, which lost 0 bases and 9 bases, there was a span of 16 bases. Germline lookup yields CDR1 SGHRS and CDR2 YFSETQ. In DNA form, the CDR3 reads TGCGCCAGCAGCTTGGAGGGGGAGAGTCGAAGTGAGCAGTTCTTC. It is translated as CASSLEGESRSEQFF.

V usage is TRBV5-1 and J usage is TRBJ2-2; D remains ambiguous. The germline gives CDR1 SGHRS, CDR2 YFSETQ. This CDR3 spans 16 amino acids. Trimming removed 2 bases at V and 5 bases at J, with 16 bases between. CDR3 nucleotide sequence: TGCGCCAGCAGCTTCGGCGGCCAGCTATATACCGGGGAGCTGTTTTTT. Amino acids: CASSFGGQLYTGELFF. The complete variable domain, with remaining parts taken from reference TRBV5-1 and TRBJ2-2, reads KAGVTQTPRYLIKTRGQQVTLSCSPISGHRSVSWYQQTPGQGLQFLFEYFSETQRNKGNFPGRFSGRQFSNSRSEMNVSTLELGDSALYLCASSFGGQLYTGELFFGEGSRLTVL.

The chain joins TRBV5-1 to TRBJ2-5; D unclear. Germline values: CDR1 SGHRS, CDR2 YFSETQ. The V end lost 5 bases, the J end lost 5 bases, and 16 bases lay between the germline ends. The CDR3 has 14 amino acids. CDR3: CASRLGFWRETQYF. In DNA form, the CDR3 reads TGCGCCAGCAGACTGGGGTTTTGGCGGGAGACCCAGTACTTC.

This clonotype was seen many times. The J gene is TRBJ2-2, the V gene TRBV6-1; D is perhaps TRBD1 or TRBD2 (6 bases each). Germline CDR1 MNHNS, CDR2 SASEGT. The CDR3 has 14 amino acids. Trimming shortened V by 6 bases and J by 3 bases, and 11 bases separated the two germline ends. The CDR3 nucleotides read TGTGCCAGCAGGAGGGGGGTCGACACCGGGGAGCTGTTTTTT. This gives the protein CASRRGVDTGELFF.

This clonotype has only a few counts. The chain is built from TRBV12-3 or TRBV12-4 and TRBJ1-3; D unresolved. Deletions cut 1 base from V and 0 bases from J, with 7 bases between. The CDR3 has 15 residues. This chain's CDR3 is CASSLVPNSGNTIYF. CDR3 nucleotide sequence: TGTGCCAGCAGTTTAGTCCCCAACTCTGGAAACACCATATATTTT.

The genes are TRBV18 and TRBJ1-6, with 7 bases fitting TRBD1. The CDR3 is 14 residues long. V was clipped by 3 bases and J by 7 bases; unmatched bases: 3. CDR1 is KGHSH, CDR2 LQKENI, per germline. Written as DNA, the CDR3 is TGTGCCAGCTCACCGGTGGGACAGAATTCACCCCTCCACTTT. The encoded protein is CASSPVGQNSPLHF.

In this sample, this clonotype turned up many times. The V gene is TRBV7-9, the J gene TRBJ1-1; 7 bases fit TRBD1. Germline-derived CDR1 and CDR2 are SEHNR and FQNEAQ (reference sequence). Trimming removed 1 base from V and 2 bases from J; junction bases left unmatched: 10. The CDR3 sequence is 17 residues long. The CDR3 DNA sequence: TGTGCCAGCAGCTTAGAGGACAGGTTTTCAACTAACACTGAAGCTTTCTTT. Amino acids: CASSLEDRFSTNTEAFF.

The V gene is TRBV11-1, the J gene TRBJ2-2; unclear D gene. Germline CDR1 SGHAT, CDR2 FQDESV (reference sequence). Trimming took 7 bases from V and 6 from J, leaving 12 bases between them. This CDR3 has 13 residues. The CDR3 reads CASKSGWSGELFF. As DNA, the CDR3 is TGTGCCAGCAAAAGTGGTTGGTCCGGGGAGCTGTTTTTT.

This clonotype turned up a few times. V is TRBV6-1 and J is TRBJ2-7; perhaps TRBD2 as D (6 bases). The germline V gene has CDR1 MNHNS and CDR2 SASEGT. V lost 7 bases, J lost 2 bases, and 15 bases lay in between. This CDR3 spans 14 amino acids. The DNA for the CDR3 is TGTGCCAGCACCCGCGGGGACCCGACCTACGAGCAGTACTTC. Its translation: CASTRGDPTYEQYF.

This clonotype was observed a few times. J is TRBJ2-3 and V is TRBV28; TRBD2 matches 7 bases. V dropped 8 bases and J dropped 1; count of bases not matched to a gene: 3. The CDR3 length is 13 residues. CDR1 and CDR2 from the germline V gene are MDHEN and SYDVKM. The CDR3, as DNA: TGTGCCAGCGGCGGGAGCGGCACAGATACGCAGTATTTT. This translates into CASGGSGTDTQYF.

The chain combines TRBV6-1 with TRBJ2-1, with 9 bases lining up with TRBD1. This CDR3 spans 16 amino acids. The V gene's germline CDR1 is MNHNS and CDR2 SASEGT. J gave up 7 bases and V 6 bases, and 13 bases lay outside the gene matches. CDR3 protein: CASSPPGTGRRNEQFF. Written as DNA, the CDR3 is TGTGCCAGCAGCCCCCCCGGGACAGGGAGGCGGAATGAGCAGTTCTTC.

This sequence joins TRBV6-7 and TRBJ2-1, with D tentatively TRBD1 or TRBD2 (5 bases each). TRBV6-7 falls under the ORF class, with uncertain function. This CDR3 contains 16 residues. V was clipped by 5 bases and J by 3 bases, with 17 bases between them. The CDR3 DNA reads TGTGCCAGCAGTGACCTGGGGGTAACCAACTACAATGAGCAGTTCTTC. Protein sequence: CASSDLGVTNYNEQFF.

This chain uses TRBV12-3 or TRBV12-4 with TRBJ1-5, with D possibly TRBD1 on 5 matching bases. This CDR3 region has 16 residues. V lost 6 bases and J 4 bases, leaving 19 bases between the germline ends. The CDR3 DNA reads TGTGCCAGCAGAGCCGGGACCATACACGATAATCAGCCCCAGCATTTT. It codes for CASRAGTIHDNQPQHF.

For this clonotype: The junction shows a germline mismatch at one end, possibly a read error. This chain joins TRBV6-5 and TRBJ2-7, with D hard to call. The CDR3 consists of 13 residues. CDR1 and CDR2 (germline): MNHEY, SVGAGI. CDR3 in DNA: TGTGCCAGCAGTTATGGGCCGGTTCACGAGCAGTGCTTC. It yields the protein CASSYGPVHEQCF.